These 7 T cell receptor beta chains were all obtained from the same sample, sequenced in a study of shared clonotypes between healthy human individuals. The table came from immunoSEQ multiplex PCR; TCRdb's copy has only in-frame clones and leaves some out. The sample has about 2.1 million clones, just over 90% seen once. Naive CD8 cells lacked CD45RO and underwent positive selection for CCR7, leaving out terminally differentiated effector memory CD45RA+ cells. The sample taken for sequencing was naive CD8+ T cells from PBMCs. These receptors originate from a young man in good health. Some clones in this sample may be carry-over from other donors' samples.

The chain carries TRBV6-5 and TRBJ2-1; D remains ambiguous. V lost 2 bases to trimming and J lost 2 bases, with 13 bases between them. The CDR3 has 16 amino acids. Per the germline V gene, CDR1 is MNHEY and CDR2 is SVGAGI. The DNA of the CDR3 is TGTGCCAGCAGTTACGGGCAAGTCCACCCCTACAATGAGCAGTTCTTC. This gives the protein CASSYGQVHPYNEQFF.

The genes are TRBV7-9 and TRBJ1-2, with a possible D match to TRBD1 (6 bases). Germline values: CDR1 SEHNR, CDR2 FQNEAQ (reference sequence). This CDR3 is 15 amino acids long. V lost 1 base, J lost 6 bases, and 15 bases lay in between. The CDR3 protein is CASSLGSGGGDGYTF. The CDR3 coding sequence is TGTGCCAGCAGCTTAGGTTCGGGGGGCGGCGATGGCTACACCTTC.

The chain combines TRBV7-9 with TRBJ1-4, with a possible D match to TRBD1 (5 bases). Germline V gene data show CDR1 as SEHNR and CDR2 as FQNEAQ (reference sequence). The CDR3 extends over 15 amino acids. Between the trimmed V and J ends, which lost 5 bases and 4 bases, there was a span of 14 bases. CDR3 coding DNA: TGTGCCAGCAGCCAAAAGGGACGGATTAATGAAAAACTGTTTTTT. Protein product: CASSQKGRINEKLFF.

The chain links TRBV27 to TRBJ2-7; no reliable D call. Germline assignment: CDR1 MNHEY and CDR2 SMNVEV (reference sequence). The CDR3 covers 13 residues. The V end was cut by 6 bases, the J end by 5 bases, with 14 bases between. The CDR3 bases are TGTGCCAGCAGCTACTACCCTGGTGACGAGCAGTACTTC. Its translation is CASSYYPGDEQYF.

The chain couples TRBV15 to TRBJ2-7, with 11 positions matching TRBD2. The CDR3 extends over 13 amino acids. The junction had 2 bases not matched to a gene; V was cut back by 7 bases and J by 3 bases. Germline assignment: CDR1 LNHNV and CDR2 YYDKDF (reference sequence). For the CDR3, the DNA is TGTGCCACCAAAACTAGCGGGAGCTACGAGCAGTACTTC. It encodes CATKTSGSYEQYF.

Turning to this clone: The junction departs from germline at one end; a sequencing error may be responsible. Within the sample, other DNA sequences also encode this same CDR3. The chain has TRBV4-1 and TRBJ1-1; D not resolved. CDR1 MGHRA and CDR2 YSYEKL come from the germline V gene. The CDR3 spans 15 residues. CDR3 nucleotides: TGCGCCAGCAGCCAAGAGGAGCTGATGAACACTGAGGCTTTCTTT. It yields the protein CASSQEELMNTEAFF.

This chain connects TRBV25-1 to TRBJ1-3, with 7 bases matching TRBD1. In germline, CDR1 is MGHDK, CDR2 SYGVNS. Trimming cost V 3 bases and J 4 bases; bases outside gene matches: 9. The CDR3 sequence is 16 residues long. The CDR3 DNA is TGTGCCAGCAGTGATCGAGGGGGCAGGGAAGGAAACACCATATATTTT. This codes for CASSDRGGREGNTIYF.